These T cell receptor beta chains were read from a single sample in a study of graft-versus-host responses after intestinal transplantation. Repertoires were generated with immunoSEQ multiplex PCR, while TCRdb's copy carries only in-frame clones and drops some. This sample has approximately 20,000 clones; 80% to 95% occur once, and the top ten carry roughly 44%. The sequences come from PBMCs, collected roughly 39 weeks after intestinal transplant. These receptors all come from a human patient who received an intestinal transplant, so some T cells may come from the graft donor. The CDR3 runs from the conserved cysteine through the conserved F or W. D genes are given only for firm matches. Clone size is stated in some rows and not others, as once, few, many or a class when expanded.

V gene	J gene	clone size	D gene	CDR3 protein	CDR3 DNA
TRBV30	TRBJ1-4	once	NA	CAWTDGNTNEKLFF	TGTGCCTGGACCGACGGAAATACTAATGAAAAACTGTTTTTT
TRBV4-1	TRBJ2-7	once	NA	CASSQDSNYEQYF	TGCGCCAGCAGCCAAGACTCTAACTACGAGCAGTACTTC
TRBV14	TRBJ2-7	NA	NA	CASSQRLSYEQYF	TGTGCCAGCAGCCAAAGACTGTCCTACGAGCAGTACTTC
TRBV30	TRBJ2-3	NA	NA	CAWSFPQASLDTQYF	TGTGCCTGGAGTTTCCCCCAAGCATCGCTGGATACGCAGTATTTT
TRBV7-2	TRBJ2-3	once	NA	CASSLGLGGGGHTQYF	TGTGCCAGCAGCTTGGGGCTCGGTGGGGGAGGACATACGCAGTATTTT
TRBV28	TRBJ2-5	few	NA	CASSQIPGEETQYF	TGTGCCAGCAGCCAGATCCCGGGGGAAGAGACCCAGTACTTC
TRBV9	TRBJ2-7	NA	TRBD1	CASSVGGGTGASYEQYF	TGTGCCAGCAGCGTAGGCGGTGGGACAGGGGCTTCCTACGAGCAGTACTTC
TRBV4-2	TRBJ2-7	NA	TRBD1	CASSQGDRVRTYEQYF	TGTGCCAGCAGCCAAGGGGACAGGGTGAGGACCTACGAGCAGTACTTC
TRBV19	TRBJ1-1	NA	NA	CASQTQGGTEAFF	TGTGCCAGTCAAACACAGGGAGGGACTGAAGCTTTCTTT
TRBV27	TRBJ2-1	NA	TRBD2	CASSLRIRLAGGIYNDVNEQFF	TGTGCCAGCAGTTTACGGATCCGACTAGCGGGGGGTATATACAATGACGTCAATGAGCAGTTCTTC
TRBV19	TRBJ2-1	NA	TRBD1	CASSIDPGTGSNEQFF	TGTGCCAGTAGTATAGACCCCGGGACAGGGTCCAATGAGCAGTTCTTC